The present TCR beta chain was sequenced within a study of T cells in Graves' hyperthyroidism and ophthalmopathy. V shed 1 base and J shed 5 bases, with 9 bases lying between them. The CDR3 runs to 14 residues. The V gene's germline CDR1 is SGHNT and CDR2 YYREEE (reference sequence). From RNA transcripts, TCR beta CDR3 regions were amplified. In the first-round RT-PCR of the TCR CDR3, the HTBI primer set was used. One entry per CDR3 protein results from TCRdb running MiXCR on the multiplex PCR reads. The table lists more than 350,000 distinct CDR3 sequences, approximately 16% of them singletons. Sequences were obtained from blood. J is TRBJ2-2 and V is TRBV5-4, with D possibly TRBD2 on 5 matching bases. The clonotype was recovered from an older woman with Graves' ophthalmopathy. The CDR3 loop is CASSLRWETGELFF. DNA for the CDR3: TGTGCCAGCAGCTTGCGTTGGGAGACCGGGGAGCTGTTTTTT.